Included here is one T cell receptor beta chain sequence, with context. Its target antigen remains unknown. It has no much larger one-base neighbor in the sample; base qualities were not kept. The data derive from a study of T cell changes during pregnancy in multiple sclerosis (dated 2019 in TCRdb). For the wider study: In women with multiple sclerosis, the researchers looked at how the T cell repertoire shifted as pregnancy progressed.

For this chain, trimming is 4 bases at the V end and 2 bases at the J end, and the number of junction bases without a gene match is 5. The CDR1 and CDR2 encoded by the germline V gene (reference sequence) are MNHEY and SMNVEV. The CDR3 contains 15 residues, cysteine and phenylalanine counted. Of all the DNA, just the CDR3 is kept, 45 bases in frame from base 1. The protocol used for the library was the immunoSEQ multiplex PCR assay. In TCRdb, the immuneACCESS table is reduced to in-frame sequences with V and J assigned. These tables do not hold every clone; where another copy was compared, an unresolved V gene accounts for under half, and the others remain unexplained. This sample lists roughly 30,000 clones; roughly 89% were detected once. The ten largest clones represent 10% of the sample.

The TCR originated in a female donor with multiple sclerosis, enrolled in a pregnancy study. The starting material was CD8+ T cells from peripheral blood mononuclear cells, obtained in the second trimester of pregnancy. The rearrangement combines TRBV27 with TRBJ2-7, with 10 middle bases fitting TRBD1. At the DNA level, the sequence is TGTGCCAGCAGTTCGCGGGACAGGGGACCCTACGAGCAGTACTTC. The resulting protein is CASSSRDRGPYEQYF.